The subject of this entry is one T cell receptor beta chain. Combining a sample-barcoded 5' primer with a J-beta primer mix, a second PCR ran for roughly 6 to 11 cycles. One entry per CDR3 protein, called by TCRdb with MiXCR from the 5' RACE reads. The sample lists approximately 780,000 distinct CDR3 sequences, about 26% occurring once. The record originates from a study of blood T cells in healthy people across ages. Germline V gene data show CDR1 as LGHDT and CDR2 as YNNKEL (reference sequence). This CDR3 contains 15 residues. Between the trimmed V and J ends, which lost 0 bases and 2 bases, there was a span of 10 bases. These records were also assigned to another study, of T cells of mothers and their children.

Sequencing was done on a sample of blood. This sequence originates from a boy between 10 and 17 years old in good health. This chain joins TRBV3-1 and TRBJ2-5; weak D call: TRBD2 (6 bases). CDR3: CASSQDGAGQETQYF. In nucleotides, the CDR3 is TGTGCCAGCAGCCAAGATGGGGCGGGGCAAGAGACCCAGTACTTC.